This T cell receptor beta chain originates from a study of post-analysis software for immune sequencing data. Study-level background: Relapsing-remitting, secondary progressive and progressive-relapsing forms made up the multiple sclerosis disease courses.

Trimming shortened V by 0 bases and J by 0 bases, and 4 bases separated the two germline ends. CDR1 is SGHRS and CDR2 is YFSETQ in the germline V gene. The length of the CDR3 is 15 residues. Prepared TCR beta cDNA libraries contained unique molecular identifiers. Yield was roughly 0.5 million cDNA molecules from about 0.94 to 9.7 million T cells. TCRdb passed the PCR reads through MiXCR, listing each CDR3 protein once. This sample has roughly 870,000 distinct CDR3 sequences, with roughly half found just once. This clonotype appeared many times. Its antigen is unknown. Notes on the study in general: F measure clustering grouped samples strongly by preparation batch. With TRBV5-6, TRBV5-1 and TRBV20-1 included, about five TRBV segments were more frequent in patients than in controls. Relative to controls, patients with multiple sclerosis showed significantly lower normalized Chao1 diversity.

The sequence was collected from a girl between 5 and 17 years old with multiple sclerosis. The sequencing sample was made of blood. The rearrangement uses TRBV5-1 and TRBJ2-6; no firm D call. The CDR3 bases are TGCGCCAGCAGCTTGGGGGACTCTGGGGCCAACGTCCTGACTTTC. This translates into CASSLGDSGANVLTF.